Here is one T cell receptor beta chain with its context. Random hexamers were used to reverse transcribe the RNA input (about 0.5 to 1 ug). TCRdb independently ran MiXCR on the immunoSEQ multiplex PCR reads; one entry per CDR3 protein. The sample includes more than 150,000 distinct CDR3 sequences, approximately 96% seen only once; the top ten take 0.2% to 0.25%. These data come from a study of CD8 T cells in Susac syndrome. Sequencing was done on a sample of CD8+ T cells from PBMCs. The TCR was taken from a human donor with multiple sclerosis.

CDR3 sequence (DNA): TGTGCCAGCAGCCCTCCGGGGGTTGGGACCCAGTACTTC. Encoded protein: CASSPPGVGTQYF. This sequence joins TRBV7-2 and TRBJ2-5; D possibly corresponds to TRBD2 (6 bases). Germline assignment: CDR1 SGHTA and CDR2 FQGNSA. V lost 5 bases to trimming and J lost 7 bases, with 14 bases between them. The CDR3 loop spans 13 amino acids.